This T cell receptor (beta chain) was sequenced for a study of T cells after yellow fever vaccination. Overall study findings and caveats: Among primary-vaccination clones, most reappeared after the booster, at 95% to 96% for CD4 and 85% to 90% for CD8. Weaker, the secondary response had a peak occurring faster, on day 5 versus 15.

TCRdb processed the 5' RACE reads anew with MiXCR; each CDR3 protein has one entry. The table includes 250,000 to 400,000 distinct CDR3 sequences, approximately 4% detected once. This clonotype was detected only a few times. What it recognizes is unknown. After removal of 3 bases from V and 0 bases from J, the junction contained 5 bases not matched to a gene. The CDR3 covers 16 residues. CDR1 MGHRA and CDR2 YSYEKL come from the germline V gene. The sequence was obtained from a man aged 18 to 29 who received the YFV17D yellow fever vaccine. This specimen was PBMCs, taken 15 days after the yellow fever booster vaccination. The chain joins TRBV4-1 to TRBJ1-3; TRBD1 matches at 7 bases. DNA of the CDR3: TGCGCCAGCAGCCACGTAACAGGGGACTCTGGAAACACCATATATTTT. Translating it yields CASSHVTGDSGNTIYF.